The next 21 T cell receptor beta chains were all read from a single sample in a study of cytomegalovirus exposure and HLA in healthy donors. PCR primers comprised 60 Vbeta and 13 Jbeta primers. Method: immunoSEQ multiplex PCR; TCRdb's copy keeps in-frame clones and lacks some. There are approximately 51,000 clones in the sample; around 82% occur only once, and under 2.5% lies in the top ten. Sequencing was performed on PBMCs. Every receptor here comes from a boy aged 5-17 years in good health and CMV-seropositive.

This chain joins TRBV7-6 and TRBJ2-5, with 7 bases lining up with TRBD1. Per germline, CDR1 SGHVS and CDR2 FNYEAQ. The CDR3 loop spans 17 amino acids. The V segment lost 6 bases and the J segment 5 bases; nucleotides outside the gene matches: 18. The CDR3, as DNA: TGTGCCAGCAGTCCCAGGGGGTTTTCCTCCCCGGAGGAGACCCAGTACTTC. It specifies CASSPRGFSSPEETQYF.

This clone has only a few counts. The V call is TRBV13, the J call TRBJ2-2, with TRBD1 matching over 7 bases. Per the germline V gene, CDR1 is PRHDT and CDR2 is FYEKMQ (reference sequence). This CDR3 region has 17 residues. Trimming cost V 4 bases and J 2 bases; bases outside gene matches: 10. The chain's CDR3 is CASSYTSGTANTGELFF. In DNA, the CDR3 is TGTGCCAGCAGCTATACCTCCGGGACAGCTAACACCGGGGAGCTGTTTTTT. Full variable domain (outside the CDR3, taken from reference TRBV13 and TRBJ2-2): AAGVIQSPRHLIKEKRETATLKCYPIPRHDTVYWYQQGPGQDPQFLISFYEKMQSDKGSIPDRFSAQQFSDYHSELNMSSLELGDSALYFCASSYTSGTANTGELFFGEGSRLTVL.

The chain is built from TRBV5-6 and TRBJ1-1, with D possibly matching TRBD1 (5 bases). Per the germline V gene, CDR1 is SGHDT and CDR2 is YYEEEE. V shed 4 bases and J shed 1 base, with 11 bases lying between them. The CDR3 loop spans 14 amino acids. The DNA of the CDR3 is TGTGCCAGCAGCCCAACCAGGGCGAACACTGAAGCTTTCTTT. It specifies CASSPTRANTEAFF.

The rearrangement links TRBV5-1 to TRBJ2-1; D is undetermined. The CDR3 is 14 residues long. The germline V gene encodes CDR1 SGHRS and CDR2 YFSETQ. V was shortened by 2 bases and J by 3 bases, with 9 bases between the two germline ends. The DNA for the CDR3 is TGCGCCAGCAGCTTAAGACATAGCTACAATGAGCAGTTCTTC. As protein: CASSLRHSYNEQFF.

The chain carries TRBV5-1 and TRBJ2-1; 8 positions match TRBD2. The CDR3 consists of 16 residues. V dropped 0 bases and J dropped 7; count of bases not matched to a gene: 9. Per the germline V gene, CDR1 is SGHRS and CDR2 is YFSETQ. Here the CDR3 DNA reads TGCGCCAGCAGCTTGGGTATGGCAGCGGGGGAAAATGAGCAGTTCTTC. Translation gives CASSLGMAAGENEQFF. Together with reference TRBV5-1 and TRBJ2-1, the CDR3 gives the full variable domain: KAGVTQTPRYLIKTRGQQVTLSCSPISGHRSVSWYQQTPGQGLQFLFEYFSETQRNKGNFPGRFSGRQFSNSRSEMNVSTLELGDSALYLCASSLGMAAGENEQFFGPGTRLTVL.

The chain links TRBV6-5 to TRBJ1-1; no clear D gene. Germline assignment: CDR1 MNHEY and CDR2 SVGAGI. This CDR3 contains 13 residues. The V end was cut by 6 bases, the J end by 1 base, with 9 bases between. The CDR3 loop reads CASSSTSNTEAFF. CDR3 bases: TGTGCCAGCAGCTCGACATCGAACACTGAAGCTTTCTTT.

This clone has only a few counts. The V and J genes are TRBV28 and TRBJ2-3; D might be TRBD2 (6 bases). Germline-derived CDR1 and CDR2 are MDHEN and SYDVKM. V was shortened by 8 bases and J by 0 bases, with 15 bases between the two germline ends. The CDR3 runs to 15 residues. CDR3 residues: CASLGAGTSTDTQYF. As DNA, the CDR3 is TGTGCCAGCCTAGGGGCGGGGACTAGCACAGATACGCAGTATTTT.

The rearrangement joins TRBV27 to TRBJ2-1; TRBD2 is a possible D gene (7 bases). The CDR3 has 14 amino acids. Germline lookup yields CDR1 MNHEY and CDR2 SMNVEV (reference sequence). Trimming stripped 3 bases from V and 7 bases from J, with 13 bases between. In DNA form, the CDR3 reads TGTGCCAGCAGTTTTGGGGGGGGGCTAAATGAGCAGTTCTTC. It yields the protein CASSFGGGLNEQFF.

The chain links TRBV15 to TRBJ1-1, with TRBD1 matching over 7 bases. Germline V gene data show CDR1 as LNHNV and CDR2 as YYDKDF (reference sequence). The CDR3 totals 14 residues. Trimming at V came to 4 bases and at J to 0 bases, leaving 2 bases not matched to a gene. The CDR3 DNA sequence: TGTGCCACCAGCAAACAGGGGATGAACACTGAAGCTTTCTTT. Amino acid sequence: CATSKQGMNTEAFF.

The rearrangement uses TRBV5-1 and TRBJ2-1, with a possible D match to TRBD1 (6 bases). V was pared by 2 bases and J by 5 bases, with 8 bases between. CDR1 is SGHRS, CDR2 YFSETQ, per germline. This CDR3 contains 13 residues. The CDR3 spells CASSLRQDNEQFF. The CDR3 DNA reads TGCGCCAGCAGCTTACGACAGGACAATGAGCAGTTCTTC.

This chain joins TRBV20-1 and TRBJ1-1; the D is unclear. The germline CDR1 and CDR2 sequences are DFQATT and SNEGSKA (reference sequence). The germline V and J ends were trimmed by 5 bases and 8 bases, with 9 bases remaining between them. This CDR3 is 10 amino acids long. The DNA of the CDR3 is TGCAGTGCTTCACTGGTCGAAGCTTTCTTT. Translated, it gives CSASLVEAFF.

This CDR3 reads CASSPEASDTGELFF. CDR3 DNA sequence: TGTGCCAGCTCACCAGAGGCCAGCGACACCGGGGAGCTGTTTTTT. V is TRBV18 and J is TRBJ2-2; D not resolved. Germline CDR1 and CDR2: KGHSH and LQKENI. Trimming removed 2 bases from V and 3 bases from J, with 10 bases in between. CDR3 length: 15 residues.

The chain carries TRBV14 and TRBJ2-5; TRBD2 might be the D (5 bases). The CDR3 length is 14 residues. Germline V gene lookup returns CDR1 SGHDN and CDR2 FVKESK. V lost 1 base, J lost 4 bases, and 10 bases lay in between. CDR3 bases: TGTGCCAGCAGCCAAGCTCTAGCAGGAGAGACCCAGTACTTC. It specifies CASSQALAGETQYF.

V is TRBV10-1 and J is TRBJ2-1; 10 bases are a match to TRBD1. CDR3 length equals 13 residues. CDR1 and CDR2 (germline): WNHNN, SYGVQD (reference sequence). With V trimmed by 7 bases and J by 5 bases, 2 bases remained unmatched. Here the CDR3 DNA reads TGCGCCAGCACCGGGACAGGGGACAATGAGCAGTTCTTC. Translating gives CASTGTGDNEQFF.

The chain uses TRBV10-3 and TRBJ1-2; tentative D call: TRBD1 (6 bases). V was clipped by 3 bases and J by 5 bases, with 13 bases between them. The CDR3 totals 14 residues. From germline, CDR1 is ENHRY and CDR2 SYGVKD. The CDR3: CAISEPGEMYGYTF. DNA for the CDR3: TGTGCCATCAGTGAACCAGGGGAAATGTATGGCTACACCTTC.

The rearrangement uses TRBV12-5 and TRBJ2-3; weak D call: TRBD2 (5 bases). Germline values: CDR1 LGHNT, CDR2 FRNRAP. The CDR3 is 19 residues long. Trimming left V 3 bases short and J 0 bases short, with 22 bases between. CDR3: CASGLLYQRDYRSTDTQYF. Here the CDR3 DNA reads TGTGCTAGTGGTTTATTATATCAACGGGATTACCGTAGCACAGATACGCAGTATTTT.

V gene TRBV28 combines with J gene TRBJ2-1; tentatively, D is TRBD2 (6 bases). The CDR3 sequence is 13 residues long. CDR1 and CDR2 from the germline V gene are MDHEN and SYDVKM. V gave up 6 bases and J gave up 8 bases, with 14 bases separating them. CDR3 in amino acids: CASRGGPSDEQFF. The CDR3 nucleotides read TGTGCCAGCAGGGGGGGTCCGAGCGATGAGCAGTTCTTC.

V is TRBV19 and J is TRBJ1-4; 9 nucleotides agree with TRBD1. The CDR3 has 12 residues. Germline CDR1 LNHDA, CDR2 SQIVND (reference sequence). J was trimmed by 7 bases and V by 9 bases; bases with no gene match: 3. The CDR3 nucleotides are TGTGCCAGCAGGGACAGGGTTGAAAAACTGTTTTTT. Protein: CASRDRVEKLFF.

The J gene is TRBJ1-5, the V gene TRBV7-2; 10 positions agree with TRBD1. V dropped 4 bases and J dropped 9; count of bases not matched to a gene: 9. CDR1 SGHTA and CDR2 FQGNSA come from the germline V gene. This CDR3 contains 15 residues. The CDR3 DNA reads TGTGCCAGCAGCTGGACAGGGGGGGCACAGGGGCCCCAGCATTTT. Translating gives CASSWTGGAQGPQHF.

The chain combines TRBV7-2 with TRBJ2-2; no clear D. The CDR3 is 12 residues long. Trimming removed 2 bases at V and 7 bases at J, with 5 bases between. Germline CDR1 reads SGHTA; CDR2 reads FQGNSA. CDR3 DNA sequence: TGTGCCAGCAGCTTACTAGGCGGGGAGCTGTTTTTT. This sequence encodes CASSLLGGELFF.

V usage is TRBV4-1 and J usage is TRBJ2-2; the D gene is possibly TRBD2 (5 bases). Between the trimmed V and J ends, which lost 0 bases and 9 bases, there was a span of 11 bases. Germline V gene sequence: CDR1 MGHRA, CDR2 YSYEKL. The CDR3 has 14 amino acids. Here the CDR3 reads CASSQEEGFRELFF. CDR3 sequence (DNA): TGCGCCAGCAGCCAAGAAGAGGGATTTAGGGAGCTGTTTTTT.